The sequence of this TCR beta chain was determined in a study of T cells in localized non-small cell lung cancer. Study outcomes and limitations: Prolonged overall survival went with higher T cell density in the blood. A median around 55 of the top 100 tumor clones appeared in adjacent lung. As only one tumor region underwent sequencing, heterogeneity remains possible. Measurement of T cell clonality placed uninvolved adjacent lung highest, above the level in tumor.

CDR1 SEHNR and CDR2 FQNEAQ come from the germline V gene (reference sequence). With 2 bases removed from V and 4 bases from J, the gap between germline ends came to 8 bases. The CDR3 is made up of 14 amino acids. Details on this clone: The antigen is undetermined.

Libraries were prepared by immunoSEQ multiplex PCR; TCRdb keeps only in-frame clonotypes and omits some of them. Of around 40,000 clones listed, 88% are singletons. The source material was peripheral blood, sampled before any cancer treatment. The chain uses TRBV7-9 and TRBJ2-2; no definite D call. This receptor was obtained from a female donor over 55 with stage I squamous cell lung carcinoma. This CDR3 reads CASSLTLTTGELFF. The CDR3 DNA reads TGTGCCAGCAGCTTAACCCTCACCACCGGGGAGCTGTTTTTT.